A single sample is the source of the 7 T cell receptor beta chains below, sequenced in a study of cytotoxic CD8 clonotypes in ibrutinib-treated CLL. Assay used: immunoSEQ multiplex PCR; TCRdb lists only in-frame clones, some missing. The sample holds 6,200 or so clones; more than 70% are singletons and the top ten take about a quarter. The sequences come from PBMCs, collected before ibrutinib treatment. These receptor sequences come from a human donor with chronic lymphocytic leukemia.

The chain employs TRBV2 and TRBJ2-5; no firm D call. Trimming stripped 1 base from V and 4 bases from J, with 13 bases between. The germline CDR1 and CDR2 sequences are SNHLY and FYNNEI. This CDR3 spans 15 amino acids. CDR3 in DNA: TGTGCCAGCAGTGAAGGACCCGGGCTTGGAGAGACCCAGTACTTC. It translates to CASSEGPGLGETQYF. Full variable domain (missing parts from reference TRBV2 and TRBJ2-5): EPEVTQTPSHQVTQMGQEVILRCVPISNHLYFYWYRQILGQKVEFLVSFYNNEISEKSEIFDDQFSVERPDGSNFTLKIRSTKLEDSAMYFCASSEGPGLGETQYFGPGTRLLVL.

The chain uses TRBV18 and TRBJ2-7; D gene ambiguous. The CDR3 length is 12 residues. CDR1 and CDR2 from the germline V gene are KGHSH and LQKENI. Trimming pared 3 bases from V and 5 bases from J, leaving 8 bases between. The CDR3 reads CASSPGLDEQYF. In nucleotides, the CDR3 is TGTGCCAGCTCACCGGGGTTGGACGAGCAGTACTTC.

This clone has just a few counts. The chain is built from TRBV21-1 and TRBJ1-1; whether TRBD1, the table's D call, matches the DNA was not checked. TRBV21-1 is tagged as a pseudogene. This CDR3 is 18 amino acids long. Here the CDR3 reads CASSPQGQTISLNTEAFF. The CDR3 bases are TGTGCCAGCAGCCCCCAAGGACAGACCATCTCACTGAACACTGAAGCTTTCTTT.

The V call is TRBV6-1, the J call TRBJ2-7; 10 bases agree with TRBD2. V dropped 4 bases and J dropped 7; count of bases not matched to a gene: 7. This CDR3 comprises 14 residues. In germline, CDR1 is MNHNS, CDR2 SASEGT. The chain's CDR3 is CASSGSGRGWEQYF. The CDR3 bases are TGTGCCAGCAGTGGAAGCGGGAGGGGGTGGGAGCAGTACTTC.

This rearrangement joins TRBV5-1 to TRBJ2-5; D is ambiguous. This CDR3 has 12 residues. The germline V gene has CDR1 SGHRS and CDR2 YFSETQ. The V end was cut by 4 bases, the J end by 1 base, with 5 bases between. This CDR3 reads CASSDPQETQYF. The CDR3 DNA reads TGCGCCAGCAGCGACCCCCAAGAGACCCAGTACTTC.

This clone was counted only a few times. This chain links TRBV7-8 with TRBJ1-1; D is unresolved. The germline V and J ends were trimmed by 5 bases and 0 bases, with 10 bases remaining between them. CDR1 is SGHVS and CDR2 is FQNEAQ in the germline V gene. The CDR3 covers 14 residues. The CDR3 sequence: CASSADTLNTEAFF. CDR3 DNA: TGTGCCAGCAGCGCAGACACATTGAACACTGAAGCTTTCTTT.

The CDR3 nucleotides read TGTGCCAGCTCACCACAGGGTGAGGGAATTCAGCCCCAGCATTTT. Amino acids: CASSPQGEGIQPQHF. This chain connects TRBV18 to TRBJ1-5; D is unclear. V gave up 1 base and J gave up 6 bases, with 13 bases separating them. The CDR3 length is 15 residues. Germline V CDR1 and CDR2: KGHSH, LQKENI.